This T cell receptor (beta chain) was obtained from a study of blood T cell repertoires in COVID-19. Study-wide context: The United States, Italy and Spain were the sources of the acute and convalescent COVID-19 samples.

Across about 22 US areas, participants ranged in age from about 18 to 89 years. Assay: immunoSEQ multiplex PCR; the TCRdb copy retains only in-frame clones and omits some. The sample has about 170,000 clones; approximately 87% are singletons. This CDR3 has 19 amino acids. The ends lost 3 bases at V and 2 bases at J; junction bases unmatched: 11. Per the germline V gene, CDR1 is SGHAT and CDR2 is FQNNGV. The receptor was derived from a woman between 50 and 59 years old who had recovered from COVID-19. The rearrangement joins TRBV11-2 to TRBJ2-1, with TRBD1 identical over 12 bases. Sequenced material: PBMCs or T cells enriched from blood (not recorded which). CDR3 protein: CASSFHPWGQGATYNEQFF. The CDR3 region has the DNA TGTGCCAGCAGCTTCCACCCCTGGGGACAGGGGGCGACCTACAATGAGCAGTTCTTC.